This note documents a single TCR beta chain sequence. The antigen is not known. This record comes from a study of cytomegalovirus exposure and HLA in healthy donors. The PCR ran on 60 Vbeta and 13 Jbeta primers. The protocol was immunoSEQ multiplex PCR, while the TCRdb copy is restricted to in-frame clones and leaves out a portion. The table shows some 180,000 clones, with 85% occurring only once. Study results and limitations: Testing in vitro showed three CMV-associated chains specific for CMV antigens. Reports showed the classifier diagnosing cytomegalovirus status with high specificity and sensitivity.

The clonotype comes from a woman aged 50 to 65 in good health and CMV-seronegative. Sequenced sample: PBMCs.

The CDR3 nucleotides are TGTGCCAGCAGTCCCGGGACAGGCCTCCAGCAGTTCTTC. Translated, it gives CASSPGTGLQQFF. This chain joins TRBV27 and TRBJ2-1, with 8 nucleotides matching TRBD1. Germline V lookup: CDR1 MNHEY, CDR2 SMNVEV (reference sequence). This CDR3 contains 13 residues. V was pared by 5 bases and J by 11 bases, with 8 bases of the junction left unmatched.